The 7 T cell receptor beta chains below all came from one sample that was sequenced in a study of CD8 T cells in Susac syndrome. Reverse transcription of 0.5 to 1 ug RNA was performed with random hexamers. TCRdb itself ran the immunoSEQ multiplex PCR reads through MiXCR, one entry per CDR3 protein. This table holds fewer than 150,000 distinct CDR3 sequences, around 94% found once. Source material: CD8+ T cells from PBMCs. Receptors were obtained from a human donor in good health.

The chain recombines TRBV30 with TRBJ2-1; 12 bases fit TRBD2. V dropped 2 bases and J dropped 4; count of bases not matched to a gene: 9. The CDR3 has 17 amino acids. Germline lookup yields CDR1 GTSNPN and CDR2 SVGIG (reference sequence). In nucleotides, the CDR3 is TGTGCCTGGAGTTCGGGACTAGCGGGCCTCCGATACAATGAGCAGTTCTTC. It yields the protein CAWSSGLAGLRYNEQFF.

The chain carries TRBV20-1 and TRBJ2-1; 14 bases map to TRBD2. Trimming removed 4 bases from V and 6 bases from J; junction bases left unmatched: 2. Germline-derived CDR1 and CDR2 are DFQATT and SNEGSKA (reference sequence). The CDR3 sequence is 14 residues long. CDR3 sequence (DNA): TGCAGTGCTAATGGACTAGCGGGAGGCAATGAGCAGTTCTTC. This codes for CSANGLAGGNEQFF.

The CDR3 loop reads CASSEDSGRYYTQYF. In DNA, the CDR3 is TGTGCCAGCAGTGAGGATAGCGGGAGGTATTATACGCAGTATTTT. The chain links TRBV2 to TRBJ2-3, with 10 bases identical to TRBD2. Germline V gene data show CDR1 as SNHLY and CDR2 as FYNNEI. V dropped 3 bases and J dropped 7; count of bases not matched to a gene: 7. This CDR3 contains 15 residues.

V usage is TRBV27 and J usage is TRBJ1-5; D call uncertain. This CDR3 region has 14 residues. Per germline, CDR1 MNHEY and CDR2 SMNVEV (reference sequence). The germline V and J ends were trimmed by 0 bases and 3 bases, with 6 bases remaining between them. This CDR3 reads CASSLSMANQPQHF. The CDR3 bases are TGTGCCAGCAGTTTATCGATGGCCAATCAGCCCCAGCATTTT.

The rearrangement uses TRBV20-1 and TRBJ2-2; 12 bases are a match to TRBD2. The J segment lost 2 bases and the V segment lost 0 bases, leaving 7 bases of the junction unmatched. The CDR3 spans 18 residues. CDR1 is DFQATT, CDR2 SNEGSKA, per germline (reference sequence). The CDR3 region has the DNA TGCAGTGCTAGAGATGCTAGCGGGAGGGGGATCAACACCGGGGAGCTGTTTTTT. Residues: CSARDASGRGINTGELFF.

The chain is built from TRBV20-1 and TRBJ2-6; D might be TRBD2 (5 bases). The CDR3 spans 16 residues. Trimming left V 6 bases short and J 0 bases short, with 15 bases between. The V gene's germline CDR1 is DFQATT and CDR2 SNEGSKA (reference sequence). The CDR3 nucleotides are TGCAGTGCCCCCCGAGGGTGGGTCTCTGGGGCCAACGTCCTGACTTTC. Protein: CSAPRGWVSGANVLTF.

The rearrangement joins TRBV20-1 to TRBJ2-7, with 10 bases aligning to TRBD1. The CDR3 runs 13 residues. Germline CDR1 and CDR2: DFQATT and SNEGSKA (reference sequence). J was trimmed by 6 bases and V by 1 base; bases with no gene match: 3. CDR3 nucleotide sequence: TGCAGTGCTAGAGGGGGACAGGGGTTCGAGCAGTACTTC. Translated: CSARGGQGFEQYF.